The sequence of this T cell receptor beta chain was determined in a study of a mutant IDH1 vaccine in newly diagnosed glioma. Study background: Patients came in for eight vaccinations, in weeks 1, 3, 5, 7, 11, 15, 19 and 23. The study started vaccination 4-6 weeks after radiotherapy alone, or with temozolomide cycles. Treated patients were roughly 60% male, 37.5% female, mean age around 40 years.

Sample time point: week 11, during vaccination. Every single dose of the vaccine, 300 ug of mutant IDH1 20-mer peptide, came with topical imiquimod. Each tumor in the donors was a new WHO grade 3 or 4 astrocytoma, IDH1-mutant and ATRX-lost. Points on this clone: What it recognizes is unknown.

TCRdb's table, derived via immunoSEQ multiplex PCR, lists solely in-frame clones and lacks some. The table includes 110,000 or so clones, roughly 88% detected once. The source material was PBMCs, sampled from a glioma patient whose treatment included an IDH1 peptide vaccine. The clonotype originates from a woman aged 50 to 60 with glioma.

For the CDR3, the DNA is TGTGCCAGTAACGAAGGTAGCGGCAGTGCCACCGGGGAGCTGTTTTTT. This sequence encodes CASNEGSGSATGELFF. J is TRBJ2-2 and V is TRBV19, with D tentatively TRBD2 (6 bases). The V end was cut by 7 bases, the J end by 4 bases, with 19 bases between. The germline gives CDR1 LNHDA, CDR2 SQIVND (reference sequence). The CDR3 loop spans 16 amino acids.